This TCR beta chain comes out of a study of blood T cell repertoires in COVID-19. This study enrolled people aged about 18 to 100 from about two dozen US geographic areas. Participants' own reports of clinical history determined their cohort assignment. The CDR3 totals 13 residues. V lost 5 bases and J 6 bases, leaving 10 bases between the germline ends. The V gene's germline CDR1 is LGHDT and CDR2 YNNKEL (reference sequence). Per the authors' pipeline: Reference gene primer amplification yielded estimated nucleated cell counts. Measured with immunoSEQ multiplex PCR; TCRdb has only the in-frame clones, and not every one. V, J and clone size reflect that table, while D and trimming were determined from the DNA. This sample has roughly 500,000 clones, with more than 75% found just once.

Input material: PBMCs or T cells enriched from blood (not recorded which). V gene TRBV3-1 (or the pseudogene TRBV3-2) combines with J gene TRBJ1-4; possibly TRBD1 for D (5 bases). The TCR sequence derives from a woman aged 40 to 55 who had recovered from COVID-19. CDR3 sequence: CASSGGAYEKLFF. The CDR3 DNA reads TGTGCCAGCAGCGGAGGGGCGTATGAAAAACTGTTTTTT.